A selection of T cell receptor beta chains follows, all from one sample in a study of human T cells and chemical hapten exposure. MiXCR, applied by TCRdb to the RACE reads, yields one record per CDR3 protein. The sample includes 70,000 to 75,000 distinct CDR3 sequences, around 30% of them seen just once. The specimen was whole blood, collected in connection with sensitization to the hapten diphenylcyclopropenone (DPC). The receptors here all came from a man aged 35 to 55 with alopecia areata. Some clones in this sample may be carry-over from other donors' samples. Each CDR3 is given with its conserved first and last residue. D genes are given only for firm matches. Not all rows give a size; the values are once, few, many and, for expanded clones, a class.

>TRBV5-5|.|TRBJ2-7|.
TGTGCCAGCAGCTTGTATGCAGGGGAGCAGTACTTC
CASSLYAGEQYF
>TRBV12-3/TRBV12-4|.|TRBJ2-2|.
TGTGCCAGCAGTTTAATCTCCGGGGAGCTGTTTTTT
CASSLISGELFF
>TRBV6-2/TRBV6-3|TRBD1|TRBJ2-7|.
TGTGCCAGCGGGGACAGCCCCTACGAGCAGTACTTC
CASGDSPYEQYF
>TRBV19|.|TRBJ1-2|.
TGTGCCAGTAACAGAAACTATGGCTACACCTTC
CASNRNYGYTF
>TRBV12-3/TRBV12-4|.|TRBJ1-2|.
TGTGCCAGCAGTGGACAGTACTATGGCTACACCTTC
CASSGQYYGYTF
>TRBV12-3/TRBV12-4|TRBD1|TRBJ2-1|.
TGTGCCAGCAGTTTCAGTTCAGGGGGCAATGAGCAGTTCTTC
CASSFSSGGNEQFF
>TRBV4-1|.|TRBJ2-5|.
TGCGCCAGCAGCCAAGATGGGGGAGGGGGAATGCAAGAGACCCAGTACTTC
CASSQDGGGGMQETQYF
>TRBV11-2|TRBD1|TRBJ2-7|.
TGTGCCAGCAGCTTAGCGGACAGGGGGCTTCAGGGCTACGAGCAGTACTTC
CASSLADRGLQGYEQYF
>TRBV9|TRBD1|TRBJ1-5|.
TGTGCCAGCAGCGTAAAGAAGGACCGGGACAGAGGTCAGCCCCAGCATTTT
CASSVKKDRDRGQPQHF
>TRBV10-3|TRBD2|TRBJ2-2|few
TGTGCCATCAGTGGAAGTATACTAGCGGGAGGACCCGGGGAGCTGTTTTTT
CAISGSILAGGPGELFF
>TRBV27|.|TRBJ2-7|.
TGTGCCAGCAGTGCCGAGTTCTCCTACGAGCAGTACTTC
CASSAEFSYEQYF
>TRBV4-1|.|TRBJ1-4|few
TGCGCCAGCAGCCAGGGATACAGCGGGGAGTACGAAAAACTGTTTTTT
CASSQGYSGEYEKLFF
>TRBV6-2/TRBV6-3|.|TRBJ1-1|.
TGTGCCAGCAGTCGGAGGGCGCCTACTGAAGCTTTCTTT
CASSRRAPTEAFF